These 6 T cell receptor beta chains originate from one sample sequenced in a study of regulatory T cells in long-lasting Graves disease. The time point here: persistent/refractory GD, antithyroid drugs over 5 years with positive TRAb. PBMC-extracted RNA yielded the TCR library. The authors built TCR beta libraries using iRepertoire HTBI primers and Arm-PCR of CDR3 regions. One entry per CDR3 protein results from TCRdb running MiXCR on the multiplex PCR reads. The sample holds a few hundred thousand distinct CDR3 sequences, roughly 24% seen once. Sequencing used peripheral blood mononuclear cells (PBMCs), obtained when the disease was refractory, from a patient treated with antithyroid drugs. These receptors all come from a woman in her thirties or forties with Graves disease.

The chain links TRBV28 to TRBJ2-5, with TRBD1 as a possible D gene (6 bases). Germline CDR1 is MDHEN and CDR2 is SYDVKM. Trimming left V 6 bases short and J 5 bases short, with 25 bases between. CDR3 length equals 17 residues. CDR3 residues: CASSFTERTDLWETQYF. CDR3 DNA: TGTGCCAGCAGCTTCACCGAGAGGACAGATCTCTGGGAGACCCAGTACTTC.

The rearrangement links TRBV9 to TRBJ2-7, with a possible D match to TRBD2 (6 bases). Deletions cut 0 bases from V and 1 base from J, with 8 bases between. This CDR3 has 14 amino acids. Germline-derived CDR1 and CDR2 are SGDLS and YYNGEE. The CDR3 is CASSVDGGSYEQYF. In DNA, the CDR3 is TGTGCCAGCAGCGTAGACGGGGGATCCTACGAGCAGTACTTC.

The chain has TRBV5-1 and TRBJ2-7, with 9 bases aligning to TRBD1. The CDR3 runs 15 residues. The trim removed 4 bases at V and 7 bases at J, leaving 12 bases unmatched. Per the germline V gene, CDR1 is SGHRS and CDR2 is YFSETQ. The CDR3 here is CASSLSGTGFGEQYF. In DNA, the CDR3 is TGCGCCAGCAGCCTCTCCGGGACAGGGTTCGGGGAGCAGTACTTC.

This clonotype was found many times. The chain is built from TRBV27 and TRBJ2-7; D tentatively fits TRBD1 or TRBD2 (6 bases each). With 4 bases removed from V and 3 bases from J, the gap between germline ends came to 19 bases. This CDR3 contains 16 residues. Germline assignment: CDR1 MNHEY and CDR2 SMNVEV (reference sequence). The CDR3 bases are TGTGCCAGCAGTTATGGGCCCACGGGGGCTATCTACGAGCAGTACTTC. Its translation: CASSYGPTGAIYEQYF.

This clonotype was found many times. An end of the junction differs from the germline gene, which may be a read error. The chain employs TRBV19 and TRBJ2-5, with D perhaps TRBD2 (5 bases). This CDR3 contains 12 residues. CDR1 is LNHDA, CDR2 SQIVND, per germline (reference sequence). CDR3 region: CASSDYQETQYF. The CDR3 bases are TGTGCCAGTAGCGACTACCAGGAGACCCAGTACTTC.

The sample holds a few counts of this clonotype. The chain has TRBV7-3 and TRBJ2-3; D remains ambiguous. The ends were cut back, 0 bases at V and 6 bases at J, with 7 bases in the middle. CDR3 length: 13 residues. Germline values: CDR1 SGHTA, CDR2 FQGTGA. The CDR3 DNA sequence: TGTGCCAGCAGCTTAACGGGTCGGGATACGCAGTATTTT. Protein: CASSLTGRDTQYF.